The clone carrying this T cell receptor beta chain turned up a few times. Its target is unknown. The data belong to a study of post-analysis software for immune sequencing data. Turning to the study itself: The courses of disease that were included comprised relapsing-remitting, secondary progressive and progressive-relapsing multiple sclerosis.

Unique molecular identifiers were present in the TCR beta cDNA libraries. With about 0.95 to 11 million T cells as the source, about half a million cDNA molecules resulted. One entry per CDR3 protein, called by TCRdb with MiXCR from the PCR reads. Of more than 500,000 distinct CDR3 sequences in the sample, roughly 34% were seen once. V shed 0 bases and J shed 2 bases, with 10 bases lying between them. Germline values: CDR1 LGHNA, CDR2 YNFKEQ. The CDR3 spans 15 residues. The study's findings and limits: Relative to controls, patients with multiple sclerosis showed significantly lower normalized Chao1 diversity. F-measure co-clustering was strong for batch-matched samples. There were roughly five TRBV segments more frequent in patients than controls, and TRBV5-6, TRBV5-1 and TRBV20-1 were among them.

The chain recombines TRBV4-2 with TRBJ1-1, with D uncertain. The clonotype comes from a girl aged 2-17 years with multiple sclerosis. Sequenced: blood. CDR3 in DNA: TGTGCCAGCAGCCAAGACCCCGGAGGAAACACTGAAGCTTTCTTT. It codes for CASSQDPGGNTEAFF.